This TCR beta chain comes out of a study of tumor-infiltrating lymphocytes in primary liver carcinoma. Study information: Samples yielded about 3.5 to 7.5 million productive TCRbeta reads, similar across tissue types.

Unsorted bulk tissue (about 18-30 mg) underwent RNA and DNA co-extraction. In this sample, this clonotype turned up a few times. Its matching antigen is unknown. Making TCR beta cDNA involved approximately 520 ng total RNA and a constant-region primer. Construction of TCR beta libraries relied on three successive nested multiplex PCR rounds employing slightly modified ARM-PCR. With TRBV1-TRBV30 forward primers and a C-beta reverse primer, the first two PCR rounds were run for approximately 10 cycles each. MiXCR was run by TCRdb on the multiplex PCR reads, yielding one entry per CDR3 protein. The repertoire holds 90,000 to 150,000 distinct CDR3 sequences, roughly 70% seen once, with around 8.1% in the top ten. Study outcomes and limitations: Tumors carried a top-250-clone fraction significantly exceeding that of blood (p = 0.039).

CDR1 and CDR2 from the germline V gene are MNHNY and SVGAGI (reference sequence). The V end was cut by 6 bases, the J end by 2 bases, with 13 bases between. The CDR3 consists of 15 residues. The origin of this receptor is a woman aged 60 to 75 with primary liver carcinoma and hepatitis B virus infection. The sequencing sample was made of tumor-adjacent normal liver tissue. V usage is TRBV6-6 and J usage is TRBJ2-2, with TRBD2 as a possible D gene (5 bases). CDR3 bases: TGTGCCAGCAGCCCCGGGGAATTAAACACCGGGGAGCTGTTTTTT. It translates to CASSPGELNTGELFF.